This T cell receptor beta chain was sequenced during a study of CD8+CD57+ T cells in acquired aplastic anemia. Study-wide background: Sorting CD4+ and CD8+ cells gave DNA averaging about 3.3 ug.

As regards this clonotype: Its target is unknown.

Study-wide findings and caveats: Common to patients and controls were 25 to 30 CD8+ CDR3 sequences. Patients and controls had CD8+ Simpson's diversity values that were not significantly distinct.

J was trimmed by 5 bases and V by 5 bases; bases with no gene match: 9. The CDR3 has 15 residues. Per germline, CDR1 SEHNR and CDR2 FQNEAQ (reference sequence). Researchers used genomic DNA as the template to profile TCR beta VDJ and CDR3. TCRdb ran MiXCR on the reads and lists one entry per CDR3 protein. The data hold 80,000 or so distinct CDR3 sequences, with roughly 70% observed a single time. For sequencing, patients were chosen who had shown expansion of CD8+CD57+ cells by flow cytometry. Each patient had severe acquired aplastic anemia. Sequencing used sorted CD4+, CD8+, or CD8+CD57+ T cells (not recorded which) from PBMCs. The chain recombines TRBV7-9 with TRBJ2-7, with 10 nucleotides matching TRBD1. The clonotype was recovered from a human donor with aplastic anemia. The CDR3 protein is CASSPGTGTGDEQYF. The DNA of the CDR3 is TGTGCCAGCAGCCCCGGGACAGGGACAGGGGACGAGCAGTACTTC.